Following are 32 T cell receptor beta chains from one sample sequenced in a study of cytomegalovirus exposure and HLA in healthy donors. The PCR employed 60 Vbeta primers together with 13 Jbeta primers. This table comes from immunoSEQ multiplex PCR, and its TCRdb copy is limited to in-frame clones, with some not included. This table holds under 200,000 clones, about 72% found once. Specimen: PBMCs. The receptors were sampled from a middle-aged man in good health and CMV-seropositive.

This clone has just a few counts. As DNA, the CDR3 is TGTGCCAGCAGCTCCGACTCTAGCGGGGGGACCGGGGAGCTGTTTTTT. It encodes CASSSDSSGGTGELFF. The chain is built from TRBV7-6 and TRBJ2-2; 11 positions match TRBD2. CDR3 length equals 16 residues. Trimming cost V 4 bases and J 5 bases; bases outside gene matches: 6. CDR1 is SGHVS, CDR2 FNYEAQ, per germline.

Turning to this clone: The sample has other DNA sequences that encode this CDR3 too. This sequence joins TRBV9 and TRBJ2-1, with a weak D call TRBD2 (6 bases). The CDR3 runs to 15 residues. Germline loops: CDR1 SGDLS, CDR2 YYNGEE. The V and J ends lost 0 bases and 6 bases respectively, with 13 bases between them. The CDR3 coding sequence is TGTGCCAGCAGCGTAGACGGGGGTGGAGGCAATGAGCAGTTCTTC. Its protein is CASSVDGGGGNEQFF.

The chain uses TRBV6-4 and TRBJ2-1, with TRBD2 matching over 10 bases. The V gene's germline CDR1 is MRHNA and CDR2 SNTAGT. This CDR3 region has 14 residues. V trimming: 6 bases; J trimming: 8 bases; junction bases outside the gene matches: 7. The CDR3 is CASSLQRGGYEQFF. CDR3 in DNA: TGTGCCAGCAGCCTCCAGCGGGGGGGCTATGAGCAGTTCTTC.

CDR3 amino acids: CASSLALQGTRYEQYF. The DNA for the CDR3 is TGTGCCAGCAGCTTAGCGCTACAGGGTACAAGGTACGAGCAGTACTTC. V usage is TRBV11-1 and J usage is TRBJ2-7, with a tentative D call TRBD1 (6 bases). CDR3 length equals 16 residues. V lost 0 bases to trimming and J lost 4 bases, with 16 bases between them. CDR1 is SGHAT and CDR2 is FQDESV in the germline V gene (reference sequence).

This clone was detected once. The chain recombines TRBV7-9 with TRBJ1-2; TRBD1 aligns across 9 bases. The CDR3 runs 15 residues. Germline trimming cut 5 bases from V and 7 bases from J; bases unmatched to any gene: 11. Germline CDR1 and CDR2: SEHNR and FQNEAQ (reference sequence). As DNA, the CDR3 is TGTGCCAGCAGCGCTTTACAGGGGGCACGAGCTGGCTACACCTTC. This translates into CASSALQGARAGYTF.

J is TRBJ2-3 and V is TRBV7-9; 8 bases agree with TRBD2. This CDR3 spans 16 amino acids. The germline V gene encodes CDR1 SEHNR and CDR2 FQNEAQ (reference sequence). J was trimmed by 0 bases and V by 4 bases; bases with no gene match: 6. This CDR3 is CASSSPLAGSTDTQYF. DNA for the CDR3: TGTGCCAGCAGCTCCCCCCTAGCGGGCAGCACAGATACGCAGTATTTT.

The CDR3 protein is CASSHLDRVGYEQYF. The DNA for the CDR3 is TGTGCCAGCAGCCACCTCGACAGGGTAGGTTACGAGCAGTACTTC. The chain joins TRBV5-5 to TRBJ2-7; 7 nucleotides align to TRBD1. Losses at the gene ends were 4 bases for V and 4 bases for J; bases not matched to a gene: 11. The CDR3 is 15 amino acids. Germline V gene sequence: CDR1 SGHKS, CDR2 YYEKEE (reference sequence).

This clone has only a few counts. At one end the junction does not follow the germline gene, possibly because of a read error. The chain has TRBV6-5 and TRBJ2-3, with 9 positions matching TRBD2. CDR1 MNHEY and CDR2 SVGAGI come from the germline V gene. CDR3 size: 15 residues. CDR3 amino acids: CASKEAGTSIDTQYF. The CDR3 bases are TGTGCCAGCAAAGAGGCCGGGACTAGCATAGATACGCAGTATTTT.

The chain is built from TRBV18 and TRBJ1-5; D may be TRBD1 (5 bases). Germline V gene sequence: CDR1 KGHSH, CDR2 LQKENI. CDR3 length: 14 residues. Trimming cost V 8 bases and J 1 base, with 12 bases left between them. CDR3 sequence (DNA): TGTGCCAGCCGGACGGGGGGGAGCAATCAGCCCCAGCATTTT. The encoded protein is CASRTGGSNQPQHF.

V gene TRBV27 combines with J gene TRBJ2-7, with 7 nucleotides matching TRBD1. Germline trimming cut 5 bases from V and 2 bases from J; bases unmatched to any gene: 6. CDR1 and CDR2 (germline): MNHEY, SMNVEV (reference sequence). This CDR3 is 14 amino acids long. CDR3 coding DNA: TGTGCCAGCAGTCAGGACAGGATCGCCTACGAGCAGTACTTC. It codes for CASSQDRIAYEQYF.

The chain links TRBV18 to TRBJ2-3, with 8 bases that match TRBD2. V shed 4 bases, J shed 2 bases, and the junction held 2 bases outside the gene matches. The CDR3 has 14 residues. Germline V lookup: CDR1 KGHSH, CDR2 LQKENI. CDR3 loop: CASSLSGVTDTQYF. For the CDR3, the DNA is TGTGCCAGCTCACTTAGCGGGGTCACAGATACGCAGTATTTT.

This clone has only one observation. The same CDR3 can be traced to other DNA sequences in this sample. The chain recombines TRBV6-5 with TRBJ2-7; a possible D gene is TRBD2 (6 bases). Trimming removed 0 bases at V and 4 bases at J, with 13 bases between. Germline V gene data show CDR1 as MNHEY and CDR2 as SVGAGI. The CDR3 spans 15 residues. The CDR3 region has the DNA TGTGCCAGCAGTTACTCTGGGACTGGGTCTTACGAGCAGTACTTC. It encodes CASSYSGTGSYEQYF.

This chain connects TRBV7-3 to TRBJ1-5; the D gene is possibly TRBD1 (5 bases). The CDR3 covers 14 residues. V was cut by 6 bases and J by 5 bases, with 14 bases left in between. Germline V gene sequence: CDR1 SGHTA, CDR2 FQGTGA. The DNA of the CDR3 is TGTGCCAGCAGAACCCCAGGGCCGCATCAGCCCCAGCATTTT. The encoded protein is CASRTPGPHQPQHF.

The V gene is TRBV7-9, the J gene TRBJ2-2; a possible D gene is TRBD2 (6 bases). V was cut by 5 bases and J by 0 bases, with 22 bases left in between. Germline-derived CDR1 and CDR2 are SEHNR and FQNEAQ (reference sequence). The CDR3 covers 19 residues. The CDR3 nucleotides are TGTGCCAGCAGCCCCCCCCCGGTCCGGGACTCATCGAACACCGGGGAGCTGTTTTTT. Protein product: CASSPPPVRDSSNTGELFF.

This chain joins TRBV6-1 and TRBJ1-5; TRBD1 might be the D (6 bases). Germline V gene data show CDR1 as MNHNS and CDR2 as SASEGT. This CDR3 is built from 15 residues. The V end was cut by 5 bases, the J end by 0 bases, with 11 bases between. CDR3 loop: CASSRDTTSNQPQHF. The DNA for the CDR3 is TGTGCCAGCAGTCGGGACACCACTAGCAATCAGCCCCAGCATTTT.

The gene calls are TRBV7-9 and TRBJ1-2; possible D gene TRBD1, 6 bases. Germline V gene sequence: CDR1 SEHNR, CDR2 FQNEAQ (reference sequence). The CDR3 spans 12 residues. Trimming took 5 bases from V and 8 from J, leaving 12 bases between them. The CDR3 bases are TGTGCCAGCAGCCCGTGGACAGCCGGCTACACCTTC. Translation gives CASSPWTAGYTF.

The chain carries TRBV5-6 and TRBJ2-7; 7 bases map to TRBD1. V shed 4 bases, J shed 2 bases, and the junction held 6 bases outside the gene matches. The CDR3 has 14 residues. CDR1 SGHDT and CDR2 YYEEEE come from the germline V gene. The CDR3 region is CASSPRGQTYEQYF. The CDR3 region has the DNA TGTGCCAGCAGCCCCAGGGGACAGACCTACGAGCAGTACTTC.

This clone was recorded only once. The chain employs TRBV6-1 and TRBJ1-1, with a tentative D call TRBD1 (5 bases). The CDR3 loop spans 13 amino acids. CDR1 and CDR2 from the germline V gene are MNHNS and SASEGT. Trimming cost V 9 bases and J 1 base, with 12 bases left between them. As DNA, the CDR3 is TGTGCCAGTATACTCGGGGGGAACACTGAAGCTTTCTTT. This sequence encodes CASILGGNTEAFF.

This chain joins TRBV5-5 and TRBJ2-7; no definite D call. The germline V and J ends were trimmed by 1 base and 0 bases, with 5 bases remaining between them. The CDR3 has 13 amino acids. Germline V gene data show CDR1 as SGHKS and CDR2 as YYEKEE (reference sequence). This CDR3 is CASSLPSSYEQYF. DNA of the CDR3: TGTGCCAGCAGCTTGCCTAGCTCCTACGAGCAGTACTTC.

The rearrangement uses TRBV7-7 and TRBJ2-5, with unresolved D. There are 13 residues in the CDR3. The germline V gene has CDR1 SSHAT and CDR2 FNYEAQ (reference sequence). Deletions cut 1 base from V and 2 bases from J, with 5 bases between. The CDR3 reads CASSLDRQETQYF. Written as DNA, the CDR3 is TGTGCCAGCAGCTTAGACAGACAAGAGACCCAGTACTTC.

The chain carries TRBV7-2 and TRBJ2-1; TRBD1 agrees at 9 bases. The CDR3 has 14 amino acids. Trimming at V came to 6 bases and at J to 6 bases, leaving 6 bases not matched to a gene. Germline loops: CDR1 SGHTA, CDR2 FQGNSA. The CDR3: CASRYRGRGNEQFF. The CDR3 DNA sequence: TGTGCCAGCAGGTACAGGGGGCGAGGCAATGAGCAGTTCTTC.

The rearrangement links TRBV20-1 to TRBJ2-7; D remains unclear. This CDR3 is 11 amino acids long. Germline CDR1 reads DFQATT; CDR2 reads SNEGSKA (reference sequence). V was clipped by 0 bases and J by 2 bases, with 2 bases between them. This CDR3 is CSARDTYEQYF. The CDR3 DNA reads TGCAGTGCTAGAGATACCTACGAGCAGTACTTC.

This clone was recorded only once. The chain combines TRBV29-1 with TRBJ1-1; 9 bases agree with TRBD1. V lost 4 bases, J lost 0 bases, and 9 bases stayed unmatched. CDR1 and CDR2 from the germline V gene are SQVTM and ANQGSEA. The CDR3 spans 16 residues. The CDR3 is CSVGRGQGSLNTEAFF. The CDR3 DNA is TGCAGCGTTGGACGGGGACAGGGATCTTTGAACACTGAAGCTTTCTTT. The whole variable domain, remainder taken from reference TRBV29-1 and TRBJ1-1, is SAVISQKPSRDICQRGTSLTIQCQVDSQVTMMFWYRQQPGQSLTLIATANQGSEATYESGFVIDKFPISRPNLTFSTLTVSNMSPEDSSIYLCSVGRGQGSLNTEAFFGQGTRLTVV.

The J gene is TRBJ1-1, the V gene TRBV4-1; D is perhaps TRBD1 (5 bases). This CDR3 contains 14 residues. V lost 4 bases, J lost 0 bases, and 9 bases lay in between. The V gene's germline CDR1 is MGHRA and CDR2 YSYEKL. For the CDR3, the DNA is TGCGCCAGCAGCCGGCCAGGGATGAACACTGAAGCTTTCTTT. As protein: CASSRPGMNTEAFF.

The rearrangement uses TRBV6-6 and TRBJ2-7; maybe TRBD1 (5 bases). Germline V lookup: CDR1 MNHNY, CDR2 SVGAGI (reference sequence). The CDR3 is made up of 15 amino acids. V gave up 0 bases and J gave up 3 bases, with 12 bases separating them. The chain's CDR3 is CASSYSAGSGYEQYF. In DNA form, the CDR3 reads TGTGCCAGCAGTTACTCGGCAGGGTCGGGCTACGAGCAGTACTTC.

The CDR3 DNA reads TGTGCCAGCAGCGTCGCAACAGGCAATGAGCAGTTCTTC. The encoded protein is CASSVATGNEQFF. The chain has TRBV11-2 and TRBJ2-1, with D possibly being TRBD1 (5 bases). CDR1 is SGHAT and CDR2 is FQNNGV in the germline V gene. Trimming took 5 bases from V and 6 from J, leaving 11 bases between them. The CDR3 is made up of 13 amino acids.

V and J are TRBV15 and TRBJ1-5; a possible D gene is TRBD1 (6 bases). In germline, CDR1 is LNHNV, CDR2 YYDKDF (reference sequence). V was pared by 3 bases and J by 4 bases, with 13 bases between. The CDR3 length is 15 residues. The CDR3 region is CATSRAGTNNQPQHF. In nucleotides, the CDR3 is TGTGCCACCAGCAGGGCCGGGACAAATAATCAGCCCCAGCATTTT. The full variable domain, its missing parts supplied by reference TRBV15 and TRBJ1-5, is DAMVIQNPRYQVTQFGKPVTLSCSQTLNHNVMYWYQQKSSQAPKLLFHYYDKDFNNEADTPDNFQSRRPNTSFCFLDIRSPGLGDTAMYLCATSRAGTNNQPQHFGDGTRLSIL.

The chain is built from TRBV7-8 and TRBJ2-7, with 10 positions matching TRBD1. The V gene's germline CDR1 is SGHVS and CDR2 FQNEAQ. This CDR3 has 17 amino acids. The ends lost 4 bases at V and 2 bases at J; junction bases unmatched: 11. CDR3 in DNA: TGTGCCAGCAGCTCCTCCTCCTGGACAGGGGGTGCCTACGAGCAGTACTTC. Its protein is CASSSSSWTGGAYEQYF.

This clone was seen a single time. The V gene is TRBV5-1, the J gene TRBJ1-1; D is unclear. The CDR3 covers 14 residues. Trimming cost V 0 bases and J 1 base, with 7 bases left between them. The germline gives CDR1 SGHRS, CDR2 YFSETQ. The CDR3, as DNA: TGCGCCAGCAGCTTGGGCCCAGGGAACACTGAAGCTTTCTTT. Translated: CASSLGPGNTEAFF.

The genes are TRBV6-6 and TRBJ2-1, with D possibly being TRBD1 (5 bases). Deletions cut 1 base from V and 7 bases from J, with 8 bases between. Germline CDR1 and CDR2: MNHNY and SVGAGI (reference sequence). The CDR3 contains 13 residues. The CDR3 spells CASSYLQGNEQFF. In DNA, the CDR3 is TGTGCCAGCAGTTACTTGCAGGGAAATGAGCAGTTCTTC.

This sequence joins TRBV11-2 and TRBJ2-1, with 8 bases that match TRBD2. J was trimmed by 7 bases and V by 0 bases; bases with no gene match: 8. This CDR3 comprises 16 residues. Germline V lookup: CDR1 SGHAT, CDR2 FQNNGV. As DNA, the CDR3 is TGTGCCAGCAGCTTAGAGTACGGGGGGGGTATGAATGAGCAGTTCTTC. Protein product: CASSLEYGGGMNEQFF.

V gene TRBV11-2 combines with J gene TRBJ2-5; 10 bases align to TRBD2. This CDR3 has 15 residues. The germline V gene has CDR1 SGHAT and CDR2 FQNNGV. J gave up 5 bases and V 5 bases, and 8 bases lay outside the gene matches. CDR3 residues: CASSRPAGGQETQYF. CDR3 nucleotide sequence: TGTGCCAGCAGCCGCCCAGCGGGGGGGCAGGAGACCCAGTACTTC.